Presented here are 12 T cell receptor beta chains from one specimen sequenced in a study of blood T cell repertoires in COVID-19. The method was immunoSEQ multiplex PCR; TCRdb's version includes in-frame clones alone and lacks a portion of them. The sample holds more than 110,000 clones, over 75% seen once. What was sequenced was PBMCs or T cells enriched from blood (not recorded which). These receptors all come from a woman aged 45 to 65 who had recovered from COVID-19.

The chain joins TRBV10-3 to TRBJ1-1; D ambiguous. CDR3 length equals 15 residues. The V and J ends lost 0 bases and 0 bases respectively, with 8 bases between them. CDR1 is ENHRY and CDR2 is SYGVKD in the germline V gene. CDR3 protein: CAISESRVMNTEAFF. CDR3 bases: TGTGCCATCAGTGAGTCTCGGGTGATGAACACTGAAGCTTTCTTT.

The chain couples TRBV27 to TRBJ2-7; D possibly corresponds to TRBD1 (6 bases). Deletions cut 5 bases from V and 3 bases from J, with 14 bases between. The CDR3 is made up of 14 amino acids. Germline CDR1 is MNHEY and CDR2 is SMNVEV (reference sequence). The CDR3 sequence: CASSTRGPLYEQYF. CDR3 nucleotides: TGTGCCAGCAGTACCAGGGGTCCCCTCTACGAGCAGTACTTC.

The V gene is TRBV18, the J gene TRBJ2-7, with 7 bases fitting TRBD1. CDR1 and CDR2 from the germline V gene are KGHSH and LQKENI. With V trimmed by 3 bases and J by 1 base, 0 bases remained unmatched. The CDR3 runs to 13 residues. For the CDR3, the DNA is TGTGCCAGCTCACCGGGACAGTCCTACGAGCAGTACTTC. Translating it yields CASSPGQSYEQYF.

This chain links TRBV19 with TRBJ1-4; no reliable D call. Trimming took off 3 bases at V and 2 bases at J, with 10 bases between the two ends. The germline CDR1 and CDR2 sequences are LNHDA and SQIVND (reference sequence). The length of the CDR3 is 15 residues. The CDR3 DNA sequence: TGTGCCAGTAGTATTGTGGTAGCGACTAATGAAAAACTGTTTTTT. This gives the protein CASSIVVATNEKLFF.

The genes are TRBV20-1 and TRBJ1-5, with a tentative D call TRBD1 (6 bases). Trimming took 3 bases from V and 2 from J, leaving 14 bases between them. This CDR3 contains 15 residues. Germline V gene data show CDR1 as DFQATT and CDR2 as SNEGSKA (reference sequence). The CDR3, as DNA: TGCAGTGCTAGTTTCCAGGGGAAGCGCAATCAGCCCCAGCATTTT. Translated, it gives CSASFQGKRNQPQHF.

The chain is built from TRBV7-9 and TRBJ2-1; maybe TRBD2 (5 bases). The germline V gene encodes CDR1 SEHNR and CDR2 FQNEAQ (reference sequence). The V gene lost 7 bases and the J gene lost 8 bases, with 21 bases spanning the gap. This CDR3 is 15 amino acids long. Here the CDR3 reads CASTRRRIPRDEQFF. The CDR3 DNA reads TGTGCCAGCACCCGGAGGCGGATACCTCGAGATGAGCAGTTCTTC.

This clone was recorded once. The CDR3 sequence is CASSVGADRVNYGYTF. In nucleotides, the CDR3 is TGTGCCAGCAGCGTAGGAGCGGACAGGGTGAACTATGGCTACACCTTC. This chain joins TRBV9 and TRBJ1-2, with 8 bases aligning to TRBD1. V was pared by 0 bases and J by 2 bases, with 6 bases of the junction left unmatched. Germline lookup yields CDR1 SGDLS and CDR2 YYNGEE. This CDR3 has 16 residues.

CDR3 protein: CASSTSGGVSYNEQFF. The CDR3 nucleotides are TGTGCCAGCAGCACTAGCGGGGGAGTCTCCTACAATGAGCAGTTCTTC. The V and J genes are TRBV11-2 and TRBJ2-1, with 11 nucleotides matching TRBD2. Germline CDR1 is SGHAT and CDR2 is FQNNGV. This CDR3 contains 16 residues. V lost 5 bases to trimming and J lost 0 bases; unmatched junction nucleotides: 3.

The chain employs TRBV19 and TRBJ2-5, with a tentative D call TRBD1 (6 bases). The germline gives CDR1 LNHDA, CDR2 SQIVND (reference sequence). V was clipped by 4 bases and J by 5 bases, with 17 bases between them. The CDR3 is 15 amino acids. CDR3 DNA: TGTGCCAGTAGTACCTGGGACACCGCACAGGAGACCCAGTACTTC. This sequence encodes CASSTWDTAQETQYF.

The DNA of the CDR3 is TGCAGCCTTTGGGGGACTAGCGGGGGTTATAGCTCCTACAATGAGCAGTTCTTC. Protein product: CSLWGTSGGYSSYNEQFF. V and J are TRBV29-1 and TRBJ2-1; 14 bases fit TRBD2. Per the germline V gene, CDR1 is SQVTM and CDR2 is ANQGSEA. V lost 8 bases, J lost 0 bases, and 12 bases stayed unmatched. The CDR3 is made up of 18 amino acids.

The chain combines TRBV14 with TRBJ1-5; D is uncertain. V was shortened by 4 bases and J by 3 bases, with 7 bases between the two germline ends. The CDR3 has 13 residues. Germline loops: CDR1 SGHDN, CDR2 FVKESK. CDR3 protein: CASSRQANQPQHF. The CDR3 nucleotides read TGTGCCAGCAGCCGGCAGGCCAATCAGCCCCAGCATTTT.

The chain carries TRBV28 and TRBJ2-4; 7 nucleotides line up with TRBD1. The CDR3 has 14 residues. V dropped 3 bases and J dropped 9; count of bases not matched to a gene: 8. Germline CDR1 MDHEN, CDR2 SYDVKM. In DNA form, the CDR3 reads TGTGCCAGCAGTTTGACCGACAGGGCTAGCATTCAGTACTTC. Amino acids: CASSLTDRASIQYF.